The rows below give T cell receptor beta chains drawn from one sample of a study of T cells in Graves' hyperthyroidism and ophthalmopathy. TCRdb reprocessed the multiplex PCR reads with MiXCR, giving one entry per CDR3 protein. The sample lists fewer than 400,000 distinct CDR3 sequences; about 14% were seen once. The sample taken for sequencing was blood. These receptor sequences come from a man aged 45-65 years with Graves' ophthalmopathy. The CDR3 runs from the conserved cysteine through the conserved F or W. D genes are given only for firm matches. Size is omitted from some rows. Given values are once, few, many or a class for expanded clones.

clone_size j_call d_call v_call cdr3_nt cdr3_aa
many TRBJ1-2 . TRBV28 TGTGCCAGCAGGACGACAGGAAACTATGGCTACACCTTC CASRTTGNYGYTF
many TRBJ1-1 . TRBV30 TGTGCCTGGACCTATCACACTGAAGCTTTCTTT CAWTYHTEAFF
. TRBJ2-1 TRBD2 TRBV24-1 TGTGCCACCAGTGGGACTAGCGGACCTACCTACAATGAGCAGTTCTTC CATSGTSGPTYNEQFF
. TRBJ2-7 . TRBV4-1 TGCGCCAGCAGCCAAGGAGAAACCTCCTACGAGCAGTACTTC CASSQGETSYEQYF
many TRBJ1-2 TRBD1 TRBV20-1 TGCAGTGCTAGAGATCTTTCGGGGACAGGGGCTTATGGCTACACCTTC CSARDLSGTGAYGYTF
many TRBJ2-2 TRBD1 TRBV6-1 TGTGCCGGAAATCGACAGGGAAGGGGCACCGGGGAGCTGTTTTTT CAGNRQGRGTGELFF
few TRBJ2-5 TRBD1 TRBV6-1 TGTGCCGCAGGAAGGGGAGGACAGGGCTACCAAGAGACCCAGTACTTC CAAGRGGQGYQETQYF
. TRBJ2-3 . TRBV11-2 TGTGCCAGCAGCTTAGTAGGTTACGCAGATACGCAGTATTTT CASSLVGYADTQYF
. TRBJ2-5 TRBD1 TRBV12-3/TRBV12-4 TGTGCCAGCAGTTCCATCGACAGGGGGGGAGAGACCCAGTACTTC CASSSIDRGGETQYF
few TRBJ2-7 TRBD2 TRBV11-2 TGTGCCAGCAGCCAAGCGGGAGGCTCCCCCTACGAGCAGTACTTC CASSQAGGSPYEQYF
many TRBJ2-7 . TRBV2 TGTGCCAGCAGCCCTTCTTACACCTACGAGCAGTACTTC CASSPSYTYEQYF
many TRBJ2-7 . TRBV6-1 TGTGCCAGCAAAATTTACGCTGTTGACCAAACCTACGAGCAGTACTTC CASKIYAVDQTYEQYF
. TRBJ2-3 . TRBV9 TGTGCCAGCAGCGAGGGGGGGGTACCCATTACAGATACGCAGTATTTT CASSEGGVPITDTQYF
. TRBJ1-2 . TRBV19 TGTGCCAGTAGTTATAGATCTAACTATGGCTACACCTTC CASSYRSNYGYTF
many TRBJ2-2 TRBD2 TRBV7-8 TGTGCCAGCAGCCCCTTAACTAGCGGTCGGCCGTGGGGCGGGGAGCTGTTTTTT CASSPLTSGRPWGGELFF
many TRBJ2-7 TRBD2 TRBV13 TGTGCCAGCACCTGGGCCGGGAGGGCGGTCTACGAGCAGTACTTC CASTWAGRAVYEQYF
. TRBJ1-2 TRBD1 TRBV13 TGTGCCAGCAGAGAAACAGGGGGCTATGGCTACACCTTC CASRETGGYGYTF
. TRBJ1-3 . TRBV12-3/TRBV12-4 TGTGCCAGCAGCCGTCGGGCCACTGGAAACACCATATATTTT CASSRRATGNTIYF
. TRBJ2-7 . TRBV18 TGTGCCAGCTCACCACCTAGGGGGGCCTACGAGCAGTACTTC CASSPPRGAYEQYF
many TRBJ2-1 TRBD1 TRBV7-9 TGTGCCAGCAGCTTAGGGCGACAGGGTTACAATGAGCAGTTCTTC CASSLGRQGYNEQFF
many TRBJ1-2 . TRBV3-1 TGTGCCAGCAGCCAAGCTCAGACCTATGGCTACACCTTC CASSQAQTYGYTF
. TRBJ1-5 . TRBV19 TGTGCCAGTAGTTCCGGGACAACGGATCAGCCCCAGCATTTT CASSSGTTDQPQHF
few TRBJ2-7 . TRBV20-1 TGCAGTGCTAGGGGGGAGGGACACCTCTACGAGCAGTACTTC CSARGEGHLYEQYF
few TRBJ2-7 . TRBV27 TGTGCCAGCAGTAAGGGTACTAGCGAGCAGTACTTC CASSKGTSEQYF
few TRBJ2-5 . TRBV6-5 TGTGCCAGCAGTTACTCGACGGAGACCCAGTACTTC CASSYSTETQYF
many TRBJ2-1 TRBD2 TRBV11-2 TGTGCCAGCAGCTTACCCCAGACTAGCGGGAGGGCACGATACAGTAATGAGCAGTTCTTC CASSLPQTSGRARYSNEQFF
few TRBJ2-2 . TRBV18 TGTGCCAGCTCACCTACTACGAACACCGGGGAGCTGTTTTTT CASSPTTNTGELFF
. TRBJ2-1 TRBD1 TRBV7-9 TGTGCCAGCAGCCCACTGGACAGGGTATACTCCTACAATGAGCAGTTCTTC CASSPLDRVYSYNEQFF
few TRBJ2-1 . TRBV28 TGTGCCAGCATAGCCCCACCTTACAATGAGCAGTTCTTC CASIAPPYNEQFF
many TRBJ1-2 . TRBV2 TGTGCCAGCAGCGTAACAGGGTATTATTATGGCTACACCTTC CASSVTGYYYGYTF
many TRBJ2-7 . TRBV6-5 TGTGCCAGCAGTTACGCCGGGGGATGGCTCGAGCAGTACTTC CASSYAGGWLEQYF
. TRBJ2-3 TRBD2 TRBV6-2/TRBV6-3 TGTGCCAGCAGACCCGTAGCGGGGGGGACCCCACAAGATACGCAGTATTTT CASRPVAGGTPQDTQYF
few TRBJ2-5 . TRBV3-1 TGTGCCAGCAGCCAAGCAATGACAGTAGCAGAGACCCAGTACTTC CASSQAMTVAETQYF
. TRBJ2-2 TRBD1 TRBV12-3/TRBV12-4 TGTGCCAGCACTAGGACAGGGGCCGGGGAGCTGTTTTTT CASTRTGAGELFF
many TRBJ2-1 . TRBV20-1 TGCAGTGCTAGTAATGAGCAGTTCTTC CSASNEQFF
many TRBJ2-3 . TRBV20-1 TGCAGTGGTGGGACTCGTAGCACAGATACGCAGTATTTT CSGGTRSTDTQYF
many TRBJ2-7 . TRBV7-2 TGTGCCAGCAGCTTAATAGGGGGTCAAGGACTAACCTACGAGCAGTACTTC CASSLIGGQGLTYEQYF
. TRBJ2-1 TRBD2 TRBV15 TGTGCCACCAGCAGAGAAGGAGCGGGATCCTACAATGAGCAGTTCTTC CATSREGAGSYNEQFF
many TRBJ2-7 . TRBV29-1 TGCAGCGTCGAGACTACTTACGGTCTCGAGCAGTACTTC CSVETTYGLEQYF
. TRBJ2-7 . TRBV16 TGTGCCAGCAGCCAATCCGGGGATGAGCAGTACTTC CASSQSGDEQYF
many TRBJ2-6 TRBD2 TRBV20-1 TGCAGTGCTAAGATGGGAGGGCCGTCCGGGGCCAACGTCCTGACTTTC CSAKMGGPSGANVLTF
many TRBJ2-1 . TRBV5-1 TGCGCCAGCAAGCGATCGGGGATTAGCGGCTACAATGAGCAGTTCTTC CASKRSGISGYNEQFF
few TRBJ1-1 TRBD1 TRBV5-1 TGCGCCAGCAGCTGGGACAGGGATGCGGCTTTCTTT CASSWDRDAAFF
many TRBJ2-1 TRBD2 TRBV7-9 TGTGCCAGCAGCTTAGGTGGACTAGCGGGAGGGACTCAATACAATGAGCAGTTCTTC CASSLGGLAGGTQYNEQFF
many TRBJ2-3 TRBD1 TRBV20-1 TGCAGTGCTGTGGGGGACAGTTTTAGTCATACGCAGTATTTT CSAVGDSFSHTQYF